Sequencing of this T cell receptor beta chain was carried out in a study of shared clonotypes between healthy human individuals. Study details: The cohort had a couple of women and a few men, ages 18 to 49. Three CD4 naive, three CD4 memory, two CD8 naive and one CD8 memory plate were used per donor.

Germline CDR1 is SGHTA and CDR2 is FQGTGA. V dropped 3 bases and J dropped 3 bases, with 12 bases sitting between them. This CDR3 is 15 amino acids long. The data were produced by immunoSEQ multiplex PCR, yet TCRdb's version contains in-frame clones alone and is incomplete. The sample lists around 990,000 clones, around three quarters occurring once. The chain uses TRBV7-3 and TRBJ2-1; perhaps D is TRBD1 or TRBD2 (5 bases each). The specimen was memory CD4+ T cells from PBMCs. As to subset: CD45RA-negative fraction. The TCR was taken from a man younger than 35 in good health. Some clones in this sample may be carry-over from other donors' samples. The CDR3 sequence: CASSLGPPDYNEQFF. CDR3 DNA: TGTGCCAGCAGCTTGGGACCCCCAGACTACAATGAGCAGTTCTTC. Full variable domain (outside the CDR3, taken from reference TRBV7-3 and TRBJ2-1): GAGVSQTPSNKVTEKGKYVELRCDPISGHTALYWYRQSLGQGPEFLIYFQGTGAADDSGLPNDRFFAVRPEGSVSTLKIQRTERGDSAVYLCASSLGPPDYNEQFFGPGTRLTVL.